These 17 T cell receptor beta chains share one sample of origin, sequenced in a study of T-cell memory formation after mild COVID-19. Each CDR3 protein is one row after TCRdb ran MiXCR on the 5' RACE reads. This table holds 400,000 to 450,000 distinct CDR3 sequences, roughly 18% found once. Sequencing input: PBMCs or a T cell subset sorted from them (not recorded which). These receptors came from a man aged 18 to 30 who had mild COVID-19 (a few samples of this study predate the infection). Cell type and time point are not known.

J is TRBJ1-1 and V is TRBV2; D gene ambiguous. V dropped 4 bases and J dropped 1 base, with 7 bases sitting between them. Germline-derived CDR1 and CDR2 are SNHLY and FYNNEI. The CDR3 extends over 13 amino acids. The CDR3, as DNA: TGTGCCAGCAGTGCTCTCCCGAACACTGAAGCTTTCTTT. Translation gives CASSALPNTEAFF.

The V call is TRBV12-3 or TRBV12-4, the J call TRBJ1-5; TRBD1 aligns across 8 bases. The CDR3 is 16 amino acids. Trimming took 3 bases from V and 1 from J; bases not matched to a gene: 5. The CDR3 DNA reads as TGTGCCAGCAGTTTGCAGGGGGCGTTAAGCAATCAGCCCCAGCATTTT. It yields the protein CASSLQGALSNQPQHF.

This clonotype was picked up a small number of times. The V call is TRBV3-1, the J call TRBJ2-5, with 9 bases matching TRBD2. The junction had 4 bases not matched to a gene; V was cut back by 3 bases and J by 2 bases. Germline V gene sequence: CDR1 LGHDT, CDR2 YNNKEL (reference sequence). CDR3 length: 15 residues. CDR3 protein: CASSHRGRGQETQYF. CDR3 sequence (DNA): TGTGCCAGCAGCCATCGCGGGAGGGGTCAAGAGACCCAGTACTTC.

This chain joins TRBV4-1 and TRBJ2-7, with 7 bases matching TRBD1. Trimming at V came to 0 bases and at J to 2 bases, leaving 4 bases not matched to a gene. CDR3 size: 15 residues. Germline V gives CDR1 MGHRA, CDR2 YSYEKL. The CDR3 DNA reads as TGCGCCAGCAGCCAAGATGACAGGGAAACCTACGAGCAGTACTTC. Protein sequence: CASSQDDRETYEQYF.

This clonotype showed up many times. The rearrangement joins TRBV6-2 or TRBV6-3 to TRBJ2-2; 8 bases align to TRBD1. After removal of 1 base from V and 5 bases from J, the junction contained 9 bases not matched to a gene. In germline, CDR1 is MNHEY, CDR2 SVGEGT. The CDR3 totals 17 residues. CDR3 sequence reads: CASSYLTGTGRTGELFF. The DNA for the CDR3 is TGTGCCAGCAGTTACTTAACCGGGACAGGCCGAACCGGGGAGCTGTTTTTT.

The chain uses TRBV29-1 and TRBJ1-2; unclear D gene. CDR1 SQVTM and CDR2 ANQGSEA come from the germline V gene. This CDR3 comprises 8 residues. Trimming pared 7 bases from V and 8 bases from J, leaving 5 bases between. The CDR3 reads CSANGYTF. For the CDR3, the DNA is TGCAGCGCCAACGGCTACACCTTC.

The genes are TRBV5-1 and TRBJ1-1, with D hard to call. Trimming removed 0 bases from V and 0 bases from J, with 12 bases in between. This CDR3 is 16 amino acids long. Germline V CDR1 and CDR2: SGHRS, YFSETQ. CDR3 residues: CASSLDPGILNTEAFF. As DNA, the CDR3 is TGCGCCAGCAGCTTGGACCCCGGGATTCTGAACACTGAAGCTTTCTTT.

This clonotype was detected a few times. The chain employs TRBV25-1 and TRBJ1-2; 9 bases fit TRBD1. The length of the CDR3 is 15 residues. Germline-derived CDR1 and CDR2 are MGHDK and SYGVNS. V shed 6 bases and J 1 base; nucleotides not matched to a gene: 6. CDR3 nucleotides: TGTGCCAGCAGCAGTACAGGGGGCGATAACTATGGCTACACCTTC. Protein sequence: CASSSTGGDNYGYTF.

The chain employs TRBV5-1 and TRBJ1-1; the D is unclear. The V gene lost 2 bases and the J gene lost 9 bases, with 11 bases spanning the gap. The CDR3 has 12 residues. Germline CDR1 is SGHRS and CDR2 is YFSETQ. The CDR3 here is CASSLTGVKAFF. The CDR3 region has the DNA TGCGCCAGCAGCTTAACGGGCGTGAAAGCTTTCTTT. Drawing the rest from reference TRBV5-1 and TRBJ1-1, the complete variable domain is KAGVTQTPRYLIKTRGQQVTLSCSPISGHRSVSWYQQTPGQGLQFLFEYFSETQRNKGNFPGRFSGRQFSNSRSEMNVSTLELGDSALYLCASSLTGVKAFFGQGTRLTVV.

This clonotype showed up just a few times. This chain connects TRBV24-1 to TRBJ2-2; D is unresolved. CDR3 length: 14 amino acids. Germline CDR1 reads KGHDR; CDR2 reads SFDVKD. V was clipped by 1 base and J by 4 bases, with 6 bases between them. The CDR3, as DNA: TGTGCCACCAGTGATTTTGGGTCCACCGGGGAGCTGTTTTTT. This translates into CATSDFGSTGELFF.

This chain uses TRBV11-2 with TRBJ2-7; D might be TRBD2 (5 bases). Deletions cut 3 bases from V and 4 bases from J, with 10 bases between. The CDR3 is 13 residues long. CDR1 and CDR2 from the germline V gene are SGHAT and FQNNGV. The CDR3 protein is CASSLSAGYEQYF. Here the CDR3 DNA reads TGTGCCAGCAGCTTGAGCGCGGGTTACGAGCAGTACTTC.

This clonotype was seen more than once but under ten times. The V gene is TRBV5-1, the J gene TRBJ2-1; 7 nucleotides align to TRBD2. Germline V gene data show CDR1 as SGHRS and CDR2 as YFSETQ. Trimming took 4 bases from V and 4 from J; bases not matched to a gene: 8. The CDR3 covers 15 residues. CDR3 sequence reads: CASSANSGQYNEQFF. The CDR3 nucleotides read TGCGCCAGCAGCGCTAATAGCGGGCAATACAATGAGCAGTTCTTC.

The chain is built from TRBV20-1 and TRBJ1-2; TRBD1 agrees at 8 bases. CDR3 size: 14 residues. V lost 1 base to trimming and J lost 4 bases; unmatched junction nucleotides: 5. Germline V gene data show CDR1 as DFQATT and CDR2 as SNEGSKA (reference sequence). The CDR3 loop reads CSARVTGDLYGYTF. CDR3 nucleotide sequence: TGCAGTGCTAGAGTGACAGGGGACCTCTATGGCTACACCTTC.

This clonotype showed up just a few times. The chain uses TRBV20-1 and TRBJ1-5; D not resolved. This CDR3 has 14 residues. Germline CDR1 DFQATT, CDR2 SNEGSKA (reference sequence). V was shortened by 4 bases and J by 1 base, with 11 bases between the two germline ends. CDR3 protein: CSATTQSSNQPQHF. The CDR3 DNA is TGCAGTGCTACGACGCAGTCCAGCAATCAGCCCCAGCATTTT.

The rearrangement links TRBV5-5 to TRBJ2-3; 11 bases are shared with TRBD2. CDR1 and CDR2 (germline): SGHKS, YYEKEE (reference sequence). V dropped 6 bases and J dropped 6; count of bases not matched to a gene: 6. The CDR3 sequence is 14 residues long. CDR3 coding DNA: TGTGCCAGCAAACTAGCGGGGGCCGAGGATACGCAGTATTTT. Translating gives CASKLAGAEDTQYF.

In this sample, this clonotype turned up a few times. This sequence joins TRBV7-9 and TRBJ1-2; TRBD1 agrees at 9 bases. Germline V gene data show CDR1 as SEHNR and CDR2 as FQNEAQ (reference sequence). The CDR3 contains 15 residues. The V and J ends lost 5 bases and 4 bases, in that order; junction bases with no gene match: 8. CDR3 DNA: TGTGCCAGCAGCACGACAGGGGGTGTTACCTATGGCTACACCTTC. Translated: CASSTTGGVTYGYTF.

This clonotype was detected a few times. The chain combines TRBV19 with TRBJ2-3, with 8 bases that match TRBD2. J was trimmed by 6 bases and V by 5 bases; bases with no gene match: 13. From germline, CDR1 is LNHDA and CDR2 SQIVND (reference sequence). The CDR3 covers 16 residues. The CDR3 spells CASSSPAGGATDTQYF. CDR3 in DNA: TGTGCCAGTAGTTCACCGGCCGGGGGGGCAACCGATACGCAGTATTTT.